This T cell receptor beta chain is drawn from a study of T cells after yellow fever vaccination. General study findings and limits: Secondary responses were weaker yet peaked faster, day 5 versus 15. Clones from primary vaccination mostly reappeared after the booster (over 95% CD4, just over 85% CD8).

A process of 5'RACE template switching, which added a universal primer site and UMIs, was used to make TCR cDNA. TCRdb reprocessed the 5' RACE reads via MiXCR and lists one record per CDR3 protein. The table shows some 220,000 distinct CDR3 sequences, with 3.2% occurring only once. As regards this clonotype: Its antigen remains unidentified.

Sequenced material: CD4+ T cells sorted from PBMCs, taken 10 days after the yellow fever booster vaccination. This receptor was taken from a man between 18 and 35 years old who received the YFV17D yellow fever vaccine.

CDR3 amino acids: CASRPGLPSSGANVLTF. In DNA form, the CDR3 reads TGTGCCAGCAGACCGGGACTGCCTAGCTCTGGGGCCAACGTCCTGACTTTC. This rearrangement joins TRBV7-2 to TRBJ2-6, with D maybe TRBD2 (6 bases). The CDR3 extends over 17 amino acids. Per germline, CDR1 SGHTA and CDR2 FQGNSA. Trimming left V 6 bases short and J 0 bases short, with 15 bases between. Full variable domain (rest looked up from reference TRBV7-2 and TRBJ2-6): GAGVSQSPSNKVTEKGKDVELRCDPISGHTALYWYRQSLGQGLEFLIYFQGNSAPDKSGLPSDRFSAERTGGSVSTLTIQRTQQEDSAVYLCASRPGLPSSGANVLTFGAGSRLTVL.